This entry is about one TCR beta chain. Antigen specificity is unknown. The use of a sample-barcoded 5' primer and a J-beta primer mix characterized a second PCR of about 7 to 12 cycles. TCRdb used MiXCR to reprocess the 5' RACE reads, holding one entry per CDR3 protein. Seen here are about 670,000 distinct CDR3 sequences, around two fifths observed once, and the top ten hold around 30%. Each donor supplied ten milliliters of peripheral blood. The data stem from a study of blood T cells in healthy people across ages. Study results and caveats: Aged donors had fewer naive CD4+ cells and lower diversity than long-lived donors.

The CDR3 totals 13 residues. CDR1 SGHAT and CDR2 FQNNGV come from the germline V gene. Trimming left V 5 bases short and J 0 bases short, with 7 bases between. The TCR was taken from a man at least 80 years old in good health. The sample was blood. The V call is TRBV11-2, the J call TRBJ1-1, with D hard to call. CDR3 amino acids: CASSLYMNTEAFF. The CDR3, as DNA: TGTGCCAGCAGCCTCTACATGAACACTGAAGCTTTCTTT.